The sequence of this TCR beta chain was determined in a study of T-cell reconstitution after alpha-beta-depleted transplantation in children. A few counts support this clonotype. Unique molecular identifiers were used in preparing the TCRbeta library. One entry per CDR3 protein, called by TCRdb with MiXCR from the PCR reads. The table has approximately 400,000 distinct CDR3 sequences, around 9.9% seen once. The TCR comes from a human donor who donated a stem cell graft to a child with acute myeloid leukemia. Source: PBMCs from the stem cell graft donor, taken from the stem cell graft.

This CDR3 is CASSLHQGPGGEQYF. The CDR3, as DNA: TGTGCCAGCAGCCTACATCAAGGGCCCGGGGGCGAGCAGTACTTC. The gene calls are TRBV12-3 or TRBV12-4 and TRBJ2-7, with D perhaps matching TRBD2 (6 bases). V gave up 6 bases and J gave up 6 bases, with 21 bases separating them. This CDR3 has 15 amino acids.